This T cell receptor beta chain was observed in a study of shared clonotypes between healthy human individuals. Libraries were prepared by immunoSEQ multiplex PCR; TCRdb keeps only in-frame clonotypes and omits some of them. Here the sample spans more than 2 million clones, about 93% being singletons. Positively selected for CCR7, the CD45RO-negative cells used as naive CD8 cells excluded terminally differentiated effector memory CD45RA+ cells. Study donors comprised healthy, HIV-negative adults devoid of recent acute infection or vaccination. Study conclusions and caveats: Against clonotypes common to all four donors, non-shared ones had lower generation probabilities.

The germline gives CDR1 SGHRS, CDR2 YFSETQ. The CDR3 has 17 residues. The ends lost 1 base at V and 1 base at J; junction bases unmatched: 10. As regards this clone: Its specificity is unknown.

Sequencing was carried out using naive CD8+ T cells from PBMCs. The chain employs TRBV5-1 and TRBJ1-1, with TRBD1 matching 7 bases. This sequence was found in a man between 18 and 29 years old in good health. Some clones in this sample may be carry-over from other donors' samples. CDR3 in amino acids: CASSLIARDRGNTEAFF. The CDR3 nucleotides read TGCGCCAGCAGCTTGATAGCCAGGGACAGAGGGAACACTGAAGCTTTCTTT.